What follows are 26 T cell receptor beta chains derived from one specimen sequenced in a study of blood T cell repertoires in COVID-19. Some clones are missing from TCRdb's copy, which holds only in-frame ones; the method was immunoSEQ multiplex PCR. The sample records approximately 70,000 clones, approximately 79% being singletons. Sequencing used peripheral blood. The receptor set was obtained from a woman over 75 with active or convalescent COVID-19.

CDR3 nucleotides: TGTGCCAGCAGCCTCAGCGGGGGCCCAGATACGCAGTATTTT. Translating it yields CASSLSGGPDTQYF. The rearrangement joins TRBV14 to TRBJ2-3; TRBD2 matches 8 bases. Per the germline V gene, CDR1 is SGHDN and CDR2 is FVKESK. CDR3 length: 14 amino acids. V was clipped by 4 bases and J by 4 bases; unmatched bases: 4.

J is TRBJ2-1 and V is TRBV4-3; perhaps TRBD2 as D (5 bases). The CDR3 runs 13 residues. Germline V gives CDR1 LGHNA, CDR2 YSLEER. With 2 bases removed from V and 7 bases from J, the gap between germline ends came to 9 bases. The CDR3 region is CASSQTTSNEQFF. CDR3 sequence (DNA): TGCGCCAGCAGCCAAACCACTAGTAATGAGCAGTTCTTC.

This clone came up a few times. Here the CDR3 reads CASSPSDINQPQHF. The CDR3 DNA reads TGTGCCAGCTCACCGTCAGACATTAATCAGCCCCAGCATTTT. V is TRBV18 and J is TRBJ1-5; D remains ambiguous. The CDR3 consists of 14 residues. Germline V gene lookup returns CDR1 KGHSH and CDR2 LQKENI. Trimming took off 3 bases at V and 4 bases at J, with 10 bases between the two ends.

This sequence joins TRBV6-5 and TRBJ1-5; 7 bases align to TRBD1. The V and J ends lost 0 bases and 5 bases, in that order; junction bases with no gene match: 7. This CDR3 contains 16 residues. Germline V gene lookup returns CDR1 MNHEY and CDR2 SVGAGI. In DNA form, the CDR3 reads TGTGCCAGCAGTTACTCTATGACAGGGACGGATCAGCCCCAGCATTTT. Protein product: CASSYSMTGTDQPQHF.

The DNA of the CDR3 is TGTGCCAGCAGTTATAGCCAGCGGGAGTCGAAGCAGTTCTTC. Amino acids: CASSYSQRESKQFF. The rearrangement links TRBV6-6 to TRBJ2-1, with TRBD2 matching 8 bases. The germline CDR1 and CDR2 sequences are MNHNY and SVGAGI (reference sequence). CDR3 length: 14 residues. V was clipped by 3 bases and J by 11 bases; unmatched bases: 9.

The chain is built from TRBV5-4 and TRBJ2-5; D unclear. The CDR3 consists of 14 residues. The germline V gene has CDR1 SGHNT and CDR2 YYREEE (reference sequence). V was clipped by 4 bases and J by 2 bases, with 12 bases between them. The CDR3 sequence: CASSDQRAQETQYF. CDR3 DNA sequence: TGTGCCAGCAGCGATCAGAGAGCGCAAGAGACCCAGTACTTC.

This clone turned up a few times. CDR3 in DNA: TGCGCCAGCAGCCGTACTGCAGGGGGCGGGAACACTGAAGCTTTCTTT. As protein: CASSRTAGGGNTEAFF. The chain is built from TRBV5-1 and TRBJ1-1; 8 bases match TRBD1. The germline V gene encodes CDR1 SGHRS and CDR2 YFSETQ. Trimming removed 4 bases from V and 1 base from J; junction bases left unmatched: 9. This CDR3 spans 16 amino acids.

This rearrangement joins TRBV28 to TRBJ1-4; 7 bases line up with TRBD1. Trimming cost V 5 bases and J 5 bases; bases outside gene matches: 11. CDR3 length: 16 amino acids. Germline V gene sequence: CDR1 MDHEN, CDR2 SYDVKM. The CDR3 DNA reads as TGTGCCAGCAGTATACTAGGGGGCGCACGCAATGAAAAACTGTTTTTT. Protein: CASSILGGARNEKLFF.

The chain employs TRBV7-2 and TRBJ2-7; D is unclear. The CDR3 length is 14 residues. CDR1 is SGHTA, CDR2 FQGNSA, per germline. Trimming took off 1 base at V and 0 bases at J, with 7 bases between the two ends. The CDR3 DNA reads TGTGCCAGCAGCTTAGACTATGCCTCCTACGAGCAGTACTTC. Translation: CASSLDYASYEQYF. Together with reference TRBV7-2 and TRBJ2-7, the CDR3 gives the full variable domain: GAGVSQSPSNKVTEKGKDVELRCDPISGHTALYWYRQSLGQGLEFLIYFQGNSAPDKSGLPSDRFSAERTGGSVSTLTIQRTQQEDSAVYLCASSLDYASYEQYFGPGTRLTVT.

This sequence joins TRBV2 and TRBJ2-3; D is perhaps TRBD1 (6 bases). Trimming shortened V by 7 bases and J by 9 bases, and 17 bases separated the two germline ends. In germline, CDR1 is SNHLY, CDR2 FYNNEI. CDR3 size: 13 residues. The CDR3 DNA follows: TGTGCCAGCACGGTAGGATTAGGACAGACGCAGTATTTT. Translating it yields CASTVGLGQTQYF.

The J gene is TRBJ2-1, the V gene TRBV20-1, with 14 bases identical to TRBD2. The V gene's germline CDR1 is DFQATT and CDR2 SNEGSKA (reference sequence). The CDR3 runs 18 residues. After removal of 3 bases from V and 5 bases from J, the junction contained 12 bases not matched to a gene. CDR3 amino acids: CSASPVPGLAGEDNEQFF. CDR3 DNA sequence: TGCAGTGCTAGTCCAGTCCCGGGACTAGCGGGGGAAGACAATGAGCAGTTCTTC.

The V gene is TRBV24-1, the J gene TRBJ2-3, with a possible D match to TRBD1 (6 bases). The CDR3 has 18 residues. Germline CDR1 and CDR2: KGHDR and SFDVKD. V was clipped by 5 bases and J by 1 base, with 21 bases between them. CDR3 in DNA: TGTGCCACCAGTGCCACACAGGGAAAATTAGGAGGCACAGATACGCAGTATTTT. This codes for CATSATQGKLGGTDTQYF.

J is TRBJ1-2 and V is TRBV2; TRBD1 aligns across 7 bases. The junction had 7 bases not matched to a gene; V was cut back by 6 bases and J by 3 bases. CDR3 length: 14 residues. CDR1 is SNHLY and CDR2 is FYNNEI in the germline V gene. This chain's CDR3 is CASRSTTGYYGYTF. CDR3 DNA: TGTGCCAGCAGGTCCACGACAGGGTACTATGGCTACACCTTC.

This rearrangement joins TRBV19 to TRBJ1-2, with 8 bases aligning to TRBD1. After removal of 5 bases from V and 6 bases from J, the junction contained 14 bases not matched to a gene. Germline V gene lookup returns CDR1 LNHDA and CDR2 SQIVND (reference sequence). The CDR3 runs 16 residues. For the CDR3, the DNA is TGTGCCAGTAGTCCTATACGGACAGGGACCCCCCATGGCTACACCTTC. Translating gives CASSPIRTGTPHGYTF.

The chain carries TRBV19 and TRBJ1-4; no firm D call. V was shortened by 5 bases and J by 4 bases, with 8 bases between the two germline ends. This CDR3 has 13 amino acids. In germline, CDR1 is LNHDA, CDR2 SQIVND (reference sequence). CDR3 sequence: CASSGQYNEKLFF. The CDR3 DNA is TGTGCCAGTAGTGGGCAGTATAATGAAAAACTGTTTTTT.

This sequence joins TRBV7-9 and TRBJ1-1; 9 bases map to TRBD1. Germline CDR1 SEHNR, CDR2 FQNEAQ (reference sequence). V gave up 5 bases and J gave up 5 bases; unmatched junction bases: 6. The CDR3 is made up of 14 amino acids. For the CDR3, the DNA is TGTGCCAGCAGCACAAACAGGGGGCGAACTGAAGCTTTCTTT. Encoded protein: CASSTNRGRTEAFF. Combining the CDR3 with reference TRBV7-9 and TRBJ1-1 gives the whole variable domain DTGVSQNPRHKITKRGQNVTFRCDPISEHNRLYWYRQTLGQGPEFLTYFQNEAQLEKSRLLSDRFSAERPKGSFSTLEIQRTEQGDSAMYLCASSTNRGRTEAFFGQGTRLTVV.

This chain uses TRBV9 with TRBJ1-2; no definite D call. The CDR3 has 12 residues. V was shortened by 4 bases and J by 6 bases, with 10 bases between the two germline ends. Per the germline V gene, CDR1 is SGDLS and CDR2 is YYNGEE. The CDR3 DNA reads as TGTGCCAGCAGCTCTACTCTGCATGGCTACACCTTC. Translated, it gives CASSSTLHGYTF.

The V call is TRBV6-5, the J call TRBJ2-7, with 8 nucleotides matching TRBD2. The CDR3 is 13 amino acids. From germline, CDR1 is MNHEY and CDR2 SVGAGI. V lost 5 bases to trimming and J lost 7 bases; unmatched junction nucleotides: 7. The CDR3 DNA is TGTGCCAGCAGTCTCCGGGGGGGTCGGGAGCAGTACTTC. Residues: CASSLRGGREQYF.

The V call is TRBV7-2, the J call TRBJ2-7; D gene uncertain. Germline loops: CDR1 SGHTA, CDR2 FQGNSA. The CDR3 runs to 13 residues. Trimming removed 1 base at V and 3 bases at J, with 7 bases between. The CDR3 loop reads CASSLGLFYEQYF. For the CDR3, the DNA is TGTGCCAGCAGCTTAGGGCTCTTCTACGAGCAGTACTTC.

This sequence joins TRBV27 and TRBJ2-1; D is possibly TRBD1 (6 bases). V gave up 5 bases and J gave up 3 bases, with 14 bases separating them. Germline CDR1 reads MNHEY; CDR2 reads SMNVEV (reference sequence). This CDR3 has 15 amino acids. CDR3 sequence (DNA): TGTGCCAGCAGTCCTCAGGGGAAAGGCTACAATGAGCAGTTCTTC. Translating gives CASSPQGKGYNEQFF.

This clone was recorded many times. This chain connects TRBV20-1 to TRBJ1-1; possible D gene TRBD1, 5 bases. The length of the CDR3 is 13 residues. Trimming removed 3 bases at V and 4 bases at J, with 12 bases between. Germline V gene sequence: CDR1 DFQATT, CDR2 SNEGSKA (reference sequence). This chain's CDR3 is CSASKGLGTEAFF. CDR3 coding DNA: TGCAGTGCTAGTAAGGGGTTGGGCACTGAAGCTTTCTTT.

This clone was detected once. The chain links TRBV4-1 to TRBJ2-7; the D gene is possibly TRBD1 (6 bases). Trimming stripped 1 base from V and 1 base from J, with 11 bases between. The CDR3 length is 15 residues. Germline assignment: CDR1 MGHRA and CDR2 YSYEKL. The CDR3 coding sequence is TGCGCCAGCAGCCAAGCGGCAGGACAGTCCTACGAGCAGTACTTC. Translating it yields CASSQAAGQSYEQYF.

The chain has TRBV6-2 or TRBV6-3 and TRBJ2-7; the D gene is possibly TRBD2 (5 bases). Trimming shortened V by 5 bases and J by 2 bases, and 10 bases separated the two germline ends. The germline CDR1 and CDR2 sequences are MNHEY and SVGEGT. This CDR3 is 13 amino acids long. CDR3 nucleotides: TGTGCCAGCAGTCGCGAGAGGGCCTACGAGCAGTACTTC. It codes for CASSRERAYEQYF.

The rearrangement uses TRBV6-2 or TRBV6-3 and TRBJ1-1, with D hard to call. CDR3 size: 16 residues. CDR1 MNHEY and CDR2 SVGEGT come from the germline V gene. V dropped 4 bases and J dropped 3 bases, with 18 bases sitting between them. The CDR3 spells CASSSTLTGRDTEAFF. CDR3 DNA sequence: TGTGCCAGCAGTTCTACGCTCACGGGGAGGGACACTGAAGCTTTCTTT.

Written as DNA, the CDR3 is TGTGCCAGCTCACCACCGAGGAATGTCTACGAGCAGTACTTC. Protein product: CASSPPRNVYEQYF. The chain employs TRBV18 and TRBJ2-7, with no clear D. Germline V gene sequence: CDR1 KGHSH, CDR2 LQKENI. The ends were cut back, 0 bases at V and 3 bases at J, with 9 bases in the middle. CDR3 length: 14 residues.

J is TRBJ1-2 and V is TRBV4-3; 9 bases agree with TRBD1. The CDR3 loop spans 14 amino acids. Germline V gene lookup returns CDR1 LGHNA and CDR2 YSLEER. With V trimmed by 4 bases and J by 5 bases, 5 bases remained unmatched. The CDR3, as DNA: TGCGCCAGCAGCCCGGGACAGGGCCTATATGGCTACACCTTC. Protein: CASSPGQGLYGYTF.